This T cell receptor beta chain was captured in a study of tumour-infiltrating T cells in Burkitt lymphoma. On the study more broadly: Overall and progression-free survival were predicted by productive clonality.

For this clone: An end of the junction differs from the germline gene, which may be a read error.

The table came from immunoSEQ multiplex PCR; TCRdb's copy has only in-frame clones and leaves some out. The sample carries about 2,800 clones, roughly three quarters recorded once. The sample was tumor tissue. The source is a human donor with diffuse large B-cell lymphoma.

CDR3 sequence reads: CASSLEFWDTQYF. The CDR3 DNA sequence: TGTGCCAGCAGTTTAGAGTTTTGGGATACGCAGTATTTT. The chain combines TRBV7-2 with TRBJ2-3, with D unresolved. Germline V gene lookup returns CDR1 SGHTA and CDR2 FQGNSA. CDR3 length: 13 residues.